This T cell receptor (beta chain) was captured in a study of cytotoxic CD8 clonotypes in ibrutinib-treated CLL. Study information: Response was recorded as partial in roughly 24 patients and complete in 2; at median roughly 68 months, 14 remained remitted and approximately twelve had progressed. Response sampling occurred after a median 12 months of treatment (range 6 to 36).

A remark on this clone: Its antigen is currently unknown.

Sequencing was performed with immunoSEQ multiplex PCR; in TCRdb, only in-frame clones are kept and a portion is missing. The table includes 100,000 or so clones, 50% to 65% detected once. Study outcomes and limitations: Baseline levels were approached again at progression, after clonality had risen at ibrutinib response.

The source is a human donor with chronic lymphocytic leukemia. The material was PBMCs, obtained after 24 months of ibrutinib treatment.

This CDR3 is CSVEAFVTGANVLTF. As DNA, the CDR3 is TGCAGCGTTGAAGCATTTGTCACTGGGGCCAACGTCCTGACTTTC. V and J are TRBV29-1 and TRBJ2-6, with D hard to call. Germline V lookup: CDR1 SQVTM, CDR2 ANQGSEA. The CDR3 length is 15 residues. The V end lost 1 base, the J end lost 2 bases, and 9 bases lay between the germline ends.